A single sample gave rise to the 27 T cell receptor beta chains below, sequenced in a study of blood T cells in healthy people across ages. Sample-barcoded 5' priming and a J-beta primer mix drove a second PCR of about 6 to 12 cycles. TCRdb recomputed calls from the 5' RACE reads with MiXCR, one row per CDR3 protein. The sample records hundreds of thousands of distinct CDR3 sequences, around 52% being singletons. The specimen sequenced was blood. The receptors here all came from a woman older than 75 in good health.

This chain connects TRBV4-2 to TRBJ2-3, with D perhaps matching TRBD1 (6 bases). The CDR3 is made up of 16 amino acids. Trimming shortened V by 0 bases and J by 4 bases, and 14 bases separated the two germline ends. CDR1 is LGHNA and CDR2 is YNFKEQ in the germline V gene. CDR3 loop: CASSQEGALGADTQYF. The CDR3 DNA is TGTGCCAGCAGCCAAGAGGGGGCTCTAGGTGCAGATACGCAGTATTTT.

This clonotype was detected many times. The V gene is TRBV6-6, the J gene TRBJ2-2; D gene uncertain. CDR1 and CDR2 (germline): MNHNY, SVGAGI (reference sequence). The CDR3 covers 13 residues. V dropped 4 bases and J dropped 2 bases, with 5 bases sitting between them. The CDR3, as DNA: TGTGCCAGCAGTTCCAGTAACACCGGGGAGCTGTTTTTT. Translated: CASSSSNTGELFF.

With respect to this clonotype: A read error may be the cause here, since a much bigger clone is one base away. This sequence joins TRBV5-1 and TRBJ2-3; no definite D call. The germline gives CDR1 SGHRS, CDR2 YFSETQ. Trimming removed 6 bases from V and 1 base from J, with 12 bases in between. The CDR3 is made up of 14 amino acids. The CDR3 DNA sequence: TGCGCCAGCAACTTCTCCCACGGCACAGATACGCAGTATTTT. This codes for CASNFSHGTDTQYF.

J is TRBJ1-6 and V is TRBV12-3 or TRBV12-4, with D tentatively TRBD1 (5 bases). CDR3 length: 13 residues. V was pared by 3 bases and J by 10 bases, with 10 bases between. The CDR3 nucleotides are TGTGCCAGCAGTTTGGGGGGGAGCTCACCCCTCCACTTT. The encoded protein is CASSLGGSSPLHF.

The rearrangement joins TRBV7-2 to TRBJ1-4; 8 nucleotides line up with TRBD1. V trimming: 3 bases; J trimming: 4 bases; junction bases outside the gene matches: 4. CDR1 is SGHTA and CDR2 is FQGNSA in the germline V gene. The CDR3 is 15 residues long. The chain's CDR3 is CASSLDRAFNEKLFF. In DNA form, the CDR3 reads TGTGCCAGCAGCTTGGACAGGGCCTTTAATGAAAAACTGTTTTTT.

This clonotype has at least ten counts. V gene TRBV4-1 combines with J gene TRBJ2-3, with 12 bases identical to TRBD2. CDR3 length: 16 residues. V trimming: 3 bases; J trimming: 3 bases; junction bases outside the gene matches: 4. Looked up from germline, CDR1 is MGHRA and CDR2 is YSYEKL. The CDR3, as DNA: TGCGCCAGCAGCCAGCTAGCGGGGGGGCGGACAGATACGCAGTATTTT. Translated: CASSQLAGGRTDTQYF.

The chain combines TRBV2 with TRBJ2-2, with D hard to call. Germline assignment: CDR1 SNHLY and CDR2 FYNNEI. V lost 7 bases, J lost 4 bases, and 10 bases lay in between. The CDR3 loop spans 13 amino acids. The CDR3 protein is CASTKTATGELFF. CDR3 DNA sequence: TGTGCCAGCACCAAGACGGCCACCGGGGAGCTGTTTTTT.

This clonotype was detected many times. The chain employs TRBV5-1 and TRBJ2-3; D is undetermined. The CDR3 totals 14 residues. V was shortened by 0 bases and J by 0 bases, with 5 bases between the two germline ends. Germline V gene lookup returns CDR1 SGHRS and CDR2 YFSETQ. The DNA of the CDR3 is TGCGCCAGCAGCTTGGGACCGAGCACAGATACGCAGTATTTT. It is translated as CASSLGPSTDTQYF.

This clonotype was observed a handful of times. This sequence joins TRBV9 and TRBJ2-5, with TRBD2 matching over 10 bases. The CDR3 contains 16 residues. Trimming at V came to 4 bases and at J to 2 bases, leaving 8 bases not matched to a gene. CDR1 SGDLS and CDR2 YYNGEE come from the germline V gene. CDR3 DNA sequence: TGTGCCAGCAGCCCTCAAGCGGGGGGGTTACAAGAGACCCAGTACTTC. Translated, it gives CASSPQAGGLQETQYF.

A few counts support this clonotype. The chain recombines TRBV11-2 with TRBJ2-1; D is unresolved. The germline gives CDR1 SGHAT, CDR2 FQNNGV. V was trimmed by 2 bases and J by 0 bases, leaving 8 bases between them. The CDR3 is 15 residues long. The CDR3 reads CASSLRVISYNEQFF. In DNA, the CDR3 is TGTGCCAGCAGCTTAAGGGTCATCTCCTACAATGAGCAGTTCTTC. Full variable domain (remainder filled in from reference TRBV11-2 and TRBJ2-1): EAGVAQSPRYKIIEKRQSVAFWCNPISGHATLYWYQQILGQGPKLLIQFQNNGVVDDSQLPKDRFSAERLKGVDSTLKIQPAKLEDSAVYLCASSLRVISYNEQFFGPGTRLTVL.

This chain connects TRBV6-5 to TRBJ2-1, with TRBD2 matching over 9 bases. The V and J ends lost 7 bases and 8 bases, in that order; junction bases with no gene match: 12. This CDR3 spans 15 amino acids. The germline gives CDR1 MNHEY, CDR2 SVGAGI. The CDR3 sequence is CASTNGGSGGDEQFF. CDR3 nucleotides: TGTGCCAGCACCAACGGGGGTAGCGGGGGCGATGAGCAGTTCTTC.

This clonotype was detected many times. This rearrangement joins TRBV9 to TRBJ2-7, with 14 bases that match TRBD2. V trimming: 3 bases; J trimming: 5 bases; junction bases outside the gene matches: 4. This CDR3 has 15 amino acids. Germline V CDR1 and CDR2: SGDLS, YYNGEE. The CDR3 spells CASSGGTSGSHEQYF. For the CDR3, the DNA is TGTGCCAGCAGCGGTGGGACTAGCGGGAGCCACGAGCAGTACTTC.

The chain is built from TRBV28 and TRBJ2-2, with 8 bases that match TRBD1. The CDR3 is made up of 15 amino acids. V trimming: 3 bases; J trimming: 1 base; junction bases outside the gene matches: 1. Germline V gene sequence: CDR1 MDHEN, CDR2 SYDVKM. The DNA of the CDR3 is TGTGCCAGCAGTTTGGGGACAGGGAACACCGGGGAGCTGTTTTTT. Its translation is CASSLGTGNTGELFF.

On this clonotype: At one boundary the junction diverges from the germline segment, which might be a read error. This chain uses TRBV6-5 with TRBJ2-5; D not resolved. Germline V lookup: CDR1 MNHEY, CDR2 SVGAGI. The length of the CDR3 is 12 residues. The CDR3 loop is CASRYSGGPRYF. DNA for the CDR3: TGTGCCAGCAGGTACTCTGGCGGTCCTCGGTACTTC.

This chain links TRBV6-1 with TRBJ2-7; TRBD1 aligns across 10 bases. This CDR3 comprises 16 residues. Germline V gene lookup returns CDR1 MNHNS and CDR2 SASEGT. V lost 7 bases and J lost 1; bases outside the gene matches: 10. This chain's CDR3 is CASTPTGTGVSYEQYF. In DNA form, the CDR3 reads TGTGCCAGCACTCCAACCGGGACAGGGGTATCCTACGAGCAGTACTTC.

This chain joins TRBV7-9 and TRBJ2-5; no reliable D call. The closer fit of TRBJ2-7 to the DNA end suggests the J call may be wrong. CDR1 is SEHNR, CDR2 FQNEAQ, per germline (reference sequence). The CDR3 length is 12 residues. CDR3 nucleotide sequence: TGTGCCAGCAGCTCCGGGTACCACGAGCAGTACTTC. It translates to CASSSGYHEQYF.

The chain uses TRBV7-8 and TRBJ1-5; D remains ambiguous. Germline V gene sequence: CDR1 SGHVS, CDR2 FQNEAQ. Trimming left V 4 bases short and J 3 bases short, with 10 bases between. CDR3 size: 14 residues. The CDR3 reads CASSSGPVNQPQHF. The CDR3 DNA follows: TGTGCCAGCAGCTCCGGACCGGTCAATCAGCCCCAGCATTTT.

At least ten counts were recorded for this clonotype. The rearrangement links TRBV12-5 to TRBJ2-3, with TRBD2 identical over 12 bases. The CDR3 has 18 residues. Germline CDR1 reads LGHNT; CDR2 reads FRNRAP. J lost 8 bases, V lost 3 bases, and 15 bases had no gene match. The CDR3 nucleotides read TGTGCTAGTGGTTTTATGCCCGCACTAGCGGGAGGACGGATTACGCAGTATTTT. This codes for CASGFMPALAGGRITQYF.

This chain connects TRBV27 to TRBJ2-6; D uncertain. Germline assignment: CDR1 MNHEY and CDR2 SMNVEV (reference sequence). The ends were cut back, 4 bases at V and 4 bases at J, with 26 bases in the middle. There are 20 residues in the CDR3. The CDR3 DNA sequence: TGTGCCAGCAGTTCCCTGGGGTCTGACCTATTCTCTTTGGGGGCCAACGTCCTGACTTTC. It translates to CASSSLGSDLFSLGANVLTF.

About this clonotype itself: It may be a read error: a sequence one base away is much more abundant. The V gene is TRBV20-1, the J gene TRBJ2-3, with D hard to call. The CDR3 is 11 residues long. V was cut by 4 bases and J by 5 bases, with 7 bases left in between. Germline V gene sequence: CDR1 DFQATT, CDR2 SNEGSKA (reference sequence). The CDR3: CSANEVDTQYF. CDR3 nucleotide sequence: TGCAGTGCTAACGAAGTAGATACGCAGTATTTT.

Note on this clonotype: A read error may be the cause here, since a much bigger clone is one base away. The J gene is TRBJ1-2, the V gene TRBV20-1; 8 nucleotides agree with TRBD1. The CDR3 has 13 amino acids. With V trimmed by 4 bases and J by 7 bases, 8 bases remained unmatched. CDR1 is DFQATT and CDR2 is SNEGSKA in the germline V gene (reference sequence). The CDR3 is CSATDRESFGYTF. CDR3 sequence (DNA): TGCAGTGCTACGGACAGGGAGAGCTTTGGCTACACCTTC.

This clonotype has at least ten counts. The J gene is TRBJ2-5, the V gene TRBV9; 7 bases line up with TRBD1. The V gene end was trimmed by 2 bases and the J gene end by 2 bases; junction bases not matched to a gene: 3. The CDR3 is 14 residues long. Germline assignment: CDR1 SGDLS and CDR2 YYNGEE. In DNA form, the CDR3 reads TGTGCCAGCAGCGTCGGACAGGTTCAAGAGACCCAGTACTTC. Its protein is CASSVGQVQETQYF.

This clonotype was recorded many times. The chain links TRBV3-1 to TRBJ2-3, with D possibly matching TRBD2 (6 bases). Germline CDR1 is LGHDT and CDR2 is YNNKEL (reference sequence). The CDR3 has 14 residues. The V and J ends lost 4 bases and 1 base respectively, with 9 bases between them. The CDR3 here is CASSPTRGTDTQYF. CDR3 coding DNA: TGTGCCAGCAGCCCGACTAGAGGCACAGATACGCAGTATTTT.

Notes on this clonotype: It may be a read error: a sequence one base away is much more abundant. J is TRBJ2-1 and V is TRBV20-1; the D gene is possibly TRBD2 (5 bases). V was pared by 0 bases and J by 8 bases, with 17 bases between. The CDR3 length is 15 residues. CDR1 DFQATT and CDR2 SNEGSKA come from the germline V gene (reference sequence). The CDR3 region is CSAREGSRDDYEQFF. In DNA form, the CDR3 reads TGCAGTGCTAGAGAGGGGTCTCGGGATGATTATGAGCAGTTCTTC.

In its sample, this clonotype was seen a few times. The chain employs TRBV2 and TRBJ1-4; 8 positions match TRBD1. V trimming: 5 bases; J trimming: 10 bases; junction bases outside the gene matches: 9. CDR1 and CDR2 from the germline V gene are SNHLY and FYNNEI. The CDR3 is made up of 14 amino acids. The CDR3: CASSIDRGVGKLFF. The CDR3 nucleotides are TGTGCCAGCAGTATCGACAGGGGCGTTGGAAAACTGTTTTTT.

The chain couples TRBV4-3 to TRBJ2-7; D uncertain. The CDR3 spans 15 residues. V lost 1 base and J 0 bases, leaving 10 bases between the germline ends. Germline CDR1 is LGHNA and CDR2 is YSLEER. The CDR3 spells CASSQGPLSSYEQYF. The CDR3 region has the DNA TGCGCCAGCAGCCAAGGGCCGTTGAGCTCCTACGAGCAGTACTTC.

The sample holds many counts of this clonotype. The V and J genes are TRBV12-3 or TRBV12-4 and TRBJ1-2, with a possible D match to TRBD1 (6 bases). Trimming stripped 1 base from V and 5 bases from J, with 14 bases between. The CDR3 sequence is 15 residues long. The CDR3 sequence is CASSLGGQGLYGYTF. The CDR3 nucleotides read TGTGCCAGCAGTTTAGGAGGCCAGGGGCTTTATGGCTACACCTTC.